This paragraph reports one T cell receptor beta chain. The J segment lost 6 bases and the V segment lost 6 bases, leaving 2 bases of the junction unmatched. The CDR3 runs to 11 residues. CDR1 is SGHVS and CDR2 is FQNEAQ in the germline V gene. The sample originates from a study of blood T cell repertoires in COVID-19. Looking at the study overall: COVID-19 samples from acute and convalescent phases originated in the United States, Italy and Spain. Sources were T cells, B-cell-depleted T cells, or PBMCs; the material itself was cDNA or gDNA.

In the source study's methods: Nucleated cell number was recorded as an estimate derived from reference gene primer amplification. Produced via immunoSEQ multiplex PCR; TCRdb's table is partial and in-frame only. That table gives V, J and clone size, and the DNA gave D and trimming. The table includes approximately 230,000 clones, 85% to 90% detected once. The specimen was peripheral blood. This TCR was sampled from a man of 80 years or more with acute or convalescent COVID-19. The V and J genes are TRBV7-8 and TRBJ2-7, with 7 positions matching TRBD1. CDR3 sequence reads: CASSWDSEQYF. The CDR3 DNA reads TGTGCCAGCAGTTGGGACAGCGAGCAGTACTTC.